This TCR beta chain emerged from a study of T-cell memory formation after mild COVID-19. Study-wide results and caveats: CD4+ contracting clones were found mainly in CM and EM, and CD8+ ones in EMRA. CD4/CD8 balance characterized clones contracting day 15 to 85, and CD4+ skew characterized later expanders.

In this sample, this clonotype turned up many times. Antigen unknown. V was clipped by 2 bases and J by 2 bases; unmatched bases: 8. Looked up from germline, CDR1 is PRHDT and CDR2 is FYEKMQ (reference sequence). The CDR3 totals 16 residues. TCRdb reprocessed the 5' RACE reads with MiXCR, giving one entry per CDR3 protein. This sample has just under 150,000 distinct CDR3 sequences, with 15% to 20% found just once. This TCR was sampled from an adult woman who had mild COVID-19 (a few samples of this study predate the infection). Cell type and time point are not known. The chain combines TRBV13 with TRBJ2-5, with 7 bases identical to TRBD1. The sample taken for sequencing was PBMCs or a T cell subset sorted from them (not recorded which). In nucleotides, the CDR3 is TGTGCCAGCAGCTTACTCCCCGGCAGGGGGCAAGAGACCCAGTACTTC. Protein: CASSLLPGRGQETQYF.